What follows are 7 T cell receptor beta chains derived from one specimen sequenced in a study of T cell changes during pregnancy in multiple sclerosis. Sequencing was performed with immunoSEQ multiplex PCR; in TCRdb, only in-frame clones are kept and a portion is missing. Here the sample spans tens of thousands of clones, 80% to 95% being singletons. The sample consisted of peripheral blood, taken in the second trimester of pregnancy. The source is a female donor with multiple sclerosis, enrolled in a pregnancy study.

As for this clone: At the DNA level, this CDR3 is encoded by other sequences in the same sample as well. V is TRBV7-8 and J is TRBJ1-5; 9 bases are a match to TRBD1. CDR1 and CDR2 (germline): SGHVS, FQNEAQ. Trimming at V came to 1 base and at J to 4 bases, leaving 2 bases not matched to a gene. This CDR3 is 15 amino acids long. The CDR3 region is CASSLEDRGNQPQHF. CDR3 coding DNA: TGTGCCAGCAGCTTAGAGGACAGGGGAAATCAGCCCCAGCATTTT.

This clone has a single count. The V gene is TRBV4-3, the J gene TRBJ1-3; D remains unclear. The V gene lost 0 bases and the J gene lost 0 bases, with 21 bases spanning the gap. The CDR3 length is 20 residues. The germline CDR1 and CDR2 sequences are LGHNA and YSLEER. The CDR3 is CASSQDLSSATTSSGNTIYF. In nucleotides, the CDR3 is TGCGCCAGCAGCCAAGATTTGTCGAGCGCAACCACGAGCTCTGGAAACACCATATATTTT.

The rearrangement joins TRBV7-8 to TRBJ2-2; D is ambiguous. CDR3 length: 13 residues. CDR1 and CDR2 (germline): SGHVS, FQNEAQ. The V end lost 5 bases, the J end lost 0 bases, and 4 bases lay between the germline ends. The CDR3 is CASSPTNTGELFF. The CDR3 nucleotides read TGTGCCAGCAGCCCCACGAACACCGGGGAGCTGTTTTTT.

CDR3 bases: TGTGCCAGCAGCTTAGACAGCAACACCGGGGAGCTGTTTTTT. Protein sequence: CASSLDSNTGELFF. V is TRBV7-8 and J is TRBJ2-2; D unclear. The CDR3 has 14 residues. V was pared by 1 base and J by 2 bases, with 5 bases between. Germline assignment: CDR1 SGHVS and CDR2 FQNEAQ. Looking up the rest from reference TRBV7-8 and TRBJ2-2 gives the full variable domain: GAGVSQSPRYKVAKRGQDVALRCDPISGHVSLFWYQQALGQGPEFLTYFQNEAQLDKSGLPSDRFFAERPEGSVSTLKIQRTQQEDSAVYLCASSLDSNTGELFFGEGSRLTVL.

The chain recombines TRBV19 with TRBJ1-3, with a weak D call TRBD1 (6 bases). Trimming left V 10 bases short and J 0 bases short, with 13 bases between. This CDR3 is built from 14 residues. Looked up from germline, CDR1 is LNHDA and CDR2 is SQIVND (reference sequence). The CDR3 region has the DNA TGTGCCACGACACAGGGACCCTCTGGAAACACCATATATTTT. Protein sequence: CATTQGPSGNTIYF. The variable domain in full, with the rest retrieved from reference TRBV19 and TRBJ1-3, is DGGITQSPKYLFRKEGQNVTLSCEQNLNHDAMYWYRQDPGQGLRLIYYSQIVNDFQKGDIAEGYSVSREKKESFPLTVTSAQKNPTAFYLCATTQGPSGNTIYFGEGSWLTVV.

The chain links TRBV7-3 to TRBJ2-2; D unresolved. Germline lookup yields CDR1 SGHTA and CDR2 FQGTGA. With 1 base removed from V and 0 bases from J, the gap between germline ends came to 9 bases. The CDR3 sequence is 16 residues long. CDR3 sequence reads: CASSLIPRTNTGELFF. CDR3 DNA: TGTGCCAGCAGCTTAATTCCGCGAACGAACACCGGGGAGCTGTTTTTT.

V is TRBV5-4 and J is TRBJ2-7; weak D call: TRBD2 (5 bases). The CDR3 is 13 amino acids. The V end was cut by 4 bases, the J end by 6 bases, with 14 bases between. The germline CDR1 and CDR2 sequences are SGHNT and YYREEE (reference sequence). CDR3 DNA: TGTGCCAGCAGCGCACAACTAGTAGGCGAGCAGTACTTC. It encodes CASSAQLVGEQYF.